This T cell receptor (beta chain) stems from a study of CD8 T cells in ankylosing spondylitis. V shed 4 bases and J shed 4 bases, with 15 bases lying between them. CDR1 and CDR2 (germline): SGHRS, YFSETQ. There are 15 residues in the CDR3. This clonotype appeared many times. MiXCR was run by TCRdb on the 5' RACE reads, yielding one entry per CDR3 protein. The repertoire holds 300,000 to 350,000 distinct CDR3 sequences, around 10% seen once, with 9.1% in the top ten. Sequencing input: blood, either unsorted or a sorted T cell fraction (not recorded which). V usage is TRBV5-1 and J usage is TRBJ1-5; D may be TRBD1 (6 bases). The receptor's source is a female donor with ankylosing spondylitis or in good health (not recorded which). The CDR3 region is CASSPDGTSNQPQHF. CDR3 nucleotides: TGCGCCAGCAGCCCCGACGGGACATCGAATCAGCCCCAGCATTTT.